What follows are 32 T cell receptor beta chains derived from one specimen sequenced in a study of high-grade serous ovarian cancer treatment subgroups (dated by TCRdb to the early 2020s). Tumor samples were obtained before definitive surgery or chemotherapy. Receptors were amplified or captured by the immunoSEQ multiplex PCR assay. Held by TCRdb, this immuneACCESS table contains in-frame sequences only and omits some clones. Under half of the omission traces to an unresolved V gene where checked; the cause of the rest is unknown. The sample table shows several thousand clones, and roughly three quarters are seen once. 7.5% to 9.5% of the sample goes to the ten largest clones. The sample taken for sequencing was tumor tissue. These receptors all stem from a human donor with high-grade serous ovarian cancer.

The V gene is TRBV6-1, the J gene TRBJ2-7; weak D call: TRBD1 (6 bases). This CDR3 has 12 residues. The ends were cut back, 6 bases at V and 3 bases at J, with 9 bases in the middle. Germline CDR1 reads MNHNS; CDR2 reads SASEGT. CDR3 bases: TGTGCCAGCAGACGCAGGGGCTACGAGCAGTACTTC. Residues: CASRRRGYEQYF.

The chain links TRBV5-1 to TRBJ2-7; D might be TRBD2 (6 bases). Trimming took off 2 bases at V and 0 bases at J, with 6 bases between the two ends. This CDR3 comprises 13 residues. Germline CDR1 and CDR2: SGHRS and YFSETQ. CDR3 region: CASSFGGSYEQYF. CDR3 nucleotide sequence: TGCGCCAGCAGCTTCGGGGGCTCCTACGAGCAGTACTTC. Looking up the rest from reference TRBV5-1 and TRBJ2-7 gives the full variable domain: KAGVTQTPRYLIKTRGQQVTLSCSPISGHRSVSWYQQTPGQGLQFLFEYFSETQRNKGNFPGRFSGRQFSNSRSEMNVSTLELGDSALYLCASSFGGSYEQYFGPGTRLTVT.

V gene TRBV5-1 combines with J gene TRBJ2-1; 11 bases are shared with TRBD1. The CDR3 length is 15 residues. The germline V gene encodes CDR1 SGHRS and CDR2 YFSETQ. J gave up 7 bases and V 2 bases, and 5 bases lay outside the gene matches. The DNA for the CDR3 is TGCGCCAGCAGCTTCGGGACAGGGGGTGTTAATGAGCAGTTCTTC. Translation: CASSFGTGGVNEQFF.

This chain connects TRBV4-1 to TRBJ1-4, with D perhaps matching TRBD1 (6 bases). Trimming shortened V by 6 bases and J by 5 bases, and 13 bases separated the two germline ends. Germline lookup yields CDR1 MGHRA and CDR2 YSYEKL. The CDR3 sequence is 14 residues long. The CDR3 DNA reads TGCGCCAGCAGAAATCGACAGGCGAATGAAAAACTGTTTTTT. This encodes CASRNRQANEKLFF.

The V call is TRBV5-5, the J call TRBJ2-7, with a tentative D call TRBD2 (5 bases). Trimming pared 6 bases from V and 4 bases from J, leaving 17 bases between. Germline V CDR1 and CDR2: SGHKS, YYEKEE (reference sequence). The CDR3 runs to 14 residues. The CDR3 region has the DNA TGTGCCAGCACCCCCGGACTGTCGAGGTACGAGCAGTACTTC. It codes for CASTPGLSRYEQYF.

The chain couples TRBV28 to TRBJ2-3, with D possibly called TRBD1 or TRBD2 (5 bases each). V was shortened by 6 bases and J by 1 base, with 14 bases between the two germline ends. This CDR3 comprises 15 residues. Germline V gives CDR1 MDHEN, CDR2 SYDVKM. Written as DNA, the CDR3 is TGTGCCAGCAGGAGAGGGGCCTGGGGCACAGATACGCAGTATTTT. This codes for CASRRGAWGTDTQYF.

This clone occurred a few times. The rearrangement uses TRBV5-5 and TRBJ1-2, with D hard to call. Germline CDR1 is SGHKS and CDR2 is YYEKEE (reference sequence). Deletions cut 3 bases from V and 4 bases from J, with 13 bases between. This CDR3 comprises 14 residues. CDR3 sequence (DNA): TGTGCCAGCAGCTCAACTTACGGACCCTATGGCTACACCTTC. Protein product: CASSSTYGPYGYTF.

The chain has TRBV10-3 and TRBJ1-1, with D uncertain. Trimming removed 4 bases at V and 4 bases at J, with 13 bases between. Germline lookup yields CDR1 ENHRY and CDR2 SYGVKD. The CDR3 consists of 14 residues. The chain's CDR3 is CAISAGGIGTEAFF. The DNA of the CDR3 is TGTGCCATCAGTGCTGGAGGGATCGGCACTGAAGCTTTCTTT.

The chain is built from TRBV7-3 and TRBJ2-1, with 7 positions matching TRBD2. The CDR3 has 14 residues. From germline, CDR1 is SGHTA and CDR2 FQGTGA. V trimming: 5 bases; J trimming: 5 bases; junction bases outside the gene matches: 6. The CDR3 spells CASSPLGLNNEQFF. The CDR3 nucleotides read TGTGCCAGCAGCCCGCTGGGACTAAACAATGAGCAGTTCTTC.

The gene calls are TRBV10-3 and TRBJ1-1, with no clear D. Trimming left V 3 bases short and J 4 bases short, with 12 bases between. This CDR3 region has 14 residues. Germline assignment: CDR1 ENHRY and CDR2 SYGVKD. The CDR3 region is CAISDRVGSTEAFF. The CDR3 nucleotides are TGTGCCATCAGTGACCGGGTGGGGAGCACTGAAGCTTTCTTT.

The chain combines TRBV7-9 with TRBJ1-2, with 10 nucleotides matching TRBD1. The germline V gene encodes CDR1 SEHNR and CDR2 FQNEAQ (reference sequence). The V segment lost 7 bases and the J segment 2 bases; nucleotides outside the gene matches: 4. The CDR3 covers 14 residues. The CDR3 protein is CASIPGQGNYGYTF. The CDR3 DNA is TGTGCCAGCATCCCGGGACAGGGGAACTATGGCTACACCTTC. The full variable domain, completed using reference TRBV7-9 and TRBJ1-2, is DTGVSQNPRHKITKRGQNVTFRCDPISEHNRLYWYRQTLGQGPEFLTYFQNEAQLEKSRLLSDRFSAERPKGSFSTLEIQRTEQGDSAMYLCASIPGQGNYGYTFGSGTRLTVV.

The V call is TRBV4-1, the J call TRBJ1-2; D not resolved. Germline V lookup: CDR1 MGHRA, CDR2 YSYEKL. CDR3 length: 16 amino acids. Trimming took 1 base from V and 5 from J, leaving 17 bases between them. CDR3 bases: TGCGCCAGCAGCCAAGGAGGTGGGCTCCCGGTTTATGGCTACACCTTC. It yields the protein CASSQGGGLPVYGYTF.

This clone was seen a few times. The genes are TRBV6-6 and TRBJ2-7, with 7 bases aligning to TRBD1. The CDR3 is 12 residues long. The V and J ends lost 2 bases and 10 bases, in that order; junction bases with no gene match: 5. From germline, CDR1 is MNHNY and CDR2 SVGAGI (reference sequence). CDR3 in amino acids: CASSYRTGEQYF. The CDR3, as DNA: TGTGCCAGCAGTTACCGAACAGGGGAACAGTACTTC.

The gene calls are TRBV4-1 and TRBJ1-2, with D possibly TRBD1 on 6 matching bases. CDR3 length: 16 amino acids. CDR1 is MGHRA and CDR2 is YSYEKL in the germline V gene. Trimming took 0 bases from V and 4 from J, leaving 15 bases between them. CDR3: CASSQDWGPSFYGYTF. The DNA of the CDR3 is TGCGCCAGCAGCCAAGATTGGGGGCCGTCATTCTATGGCTACACCTTC.

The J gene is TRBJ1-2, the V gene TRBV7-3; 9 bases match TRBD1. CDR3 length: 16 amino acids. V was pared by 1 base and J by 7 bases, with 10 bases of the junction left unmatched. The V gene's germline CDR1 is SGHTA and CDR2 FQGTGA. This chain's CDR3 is CASSLMLTGGESGYTF. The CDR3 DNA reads TGTGCCAGCAGCTTAATGCTGACAGGGGGAGAGTCTGGCTACACCTTC.

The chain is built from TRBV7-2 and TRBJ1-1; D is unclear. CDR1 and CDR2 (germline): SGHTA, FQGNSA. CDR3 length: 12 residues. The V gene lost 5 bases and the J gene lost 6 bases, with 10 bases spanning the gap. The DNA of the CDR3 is TGTGCCAGCAGCCAAGAAAGGGCTGAAGCTTTCTTT. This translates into CASSQERAEAFF.

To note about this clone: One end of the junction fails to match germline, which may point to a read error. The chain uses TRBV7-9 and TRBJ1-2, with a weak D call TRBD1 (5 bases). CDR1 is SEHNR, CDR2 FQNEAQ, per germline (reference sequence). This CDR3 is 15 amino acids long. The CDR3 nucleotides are TGTGCCAGCAGCTTAGGGCAGGGAGGTAACAATGGCTACACCTTC. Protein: CASSLGQGGNNGYTF. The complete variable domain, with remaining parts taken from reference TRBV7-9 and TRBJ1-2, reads DTGVSQNPRHKITKRGQNVTFRCDPISEHNRLYWYRQTLGQGPEFLTYFQNEAQLEKSRLLSDRFSAERPKGSFSTLEIQRTEQGDSAMYLCASSLGQGGNNGYTFGSGTRLTVV.

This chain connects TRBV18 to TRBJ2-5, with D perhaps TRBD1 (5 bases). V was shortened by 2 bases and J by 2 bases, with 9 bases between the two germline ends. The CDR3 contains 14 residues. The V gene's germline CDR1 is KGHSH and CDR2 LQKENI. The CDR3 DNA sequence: TGTGCCAGCTCACCAATGGCAGGGCAAGAGACCCAGTACTTC. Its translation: CASSPMAGQETQYF.

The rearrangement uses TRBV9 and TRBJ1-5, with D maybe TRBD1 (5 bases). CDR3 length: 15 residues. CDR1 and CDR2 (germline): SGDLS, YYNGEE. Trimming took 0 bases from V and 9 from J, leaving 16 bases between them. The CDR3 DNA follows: TGTGCCAGCAGCGTAGGAGACAGATCTTATTCGCCCCAGCATTTT. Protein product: CASSVGDRSYSPQHF.

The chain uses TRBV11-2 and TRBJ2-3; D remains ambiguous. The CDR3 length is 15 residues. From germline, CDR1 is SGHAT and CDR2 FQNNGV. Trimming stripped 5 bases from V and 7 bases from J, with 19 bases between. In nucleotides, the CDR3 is TGTGCCAGCAGCCCCCTGGTATGGGCTCGTTATACGCAGTATTTT. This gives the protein CASSPLVWARYTQYF.

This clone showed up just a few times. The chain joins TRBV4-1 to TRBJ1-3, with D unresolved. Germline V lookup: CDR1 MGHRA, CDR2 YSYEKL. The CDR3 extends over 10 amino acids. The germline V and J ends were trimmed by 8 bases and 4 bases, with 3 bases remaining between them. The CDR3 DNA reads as TGCGCCAGCTCGGGAAACACCATATATTTT. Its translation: CASSGNTIYF.

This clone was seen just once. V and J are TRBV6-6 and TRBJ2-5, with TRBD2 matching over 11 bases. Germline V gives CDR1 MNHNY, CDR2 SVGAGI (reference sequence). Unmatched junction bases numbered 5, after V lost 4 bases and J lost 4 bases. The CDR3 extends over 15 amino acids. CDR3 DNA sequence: TGTGCCAGCAGTTCGGCCGGGACTAGCGGAGAGACCCAGTACTTC. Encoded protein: CASSSAGTSGETQYF.

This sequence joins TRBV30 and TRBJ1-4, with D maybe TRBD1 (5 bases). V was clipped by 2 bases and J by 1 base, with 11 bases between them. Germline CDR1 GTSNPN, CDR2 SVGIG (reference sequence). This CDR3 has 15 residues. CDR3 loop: CAWSLMGGTNEKLFF. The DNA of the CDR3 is TGTGCCTGGAGTCTCATGGGGGGAACTAATGAAAAACTGTTTTTT.

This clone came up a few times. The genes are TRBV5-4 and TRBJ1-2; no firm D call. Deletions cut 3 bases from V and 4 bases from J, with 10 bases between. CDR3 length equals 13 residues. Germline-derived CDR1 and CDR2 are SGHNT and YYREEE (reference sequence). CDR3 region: CASSWSGSYGYTF. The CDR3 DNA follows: TGTGCCAGCAGCTGGTCCGGGAGCTATGGCTACACCTTC.

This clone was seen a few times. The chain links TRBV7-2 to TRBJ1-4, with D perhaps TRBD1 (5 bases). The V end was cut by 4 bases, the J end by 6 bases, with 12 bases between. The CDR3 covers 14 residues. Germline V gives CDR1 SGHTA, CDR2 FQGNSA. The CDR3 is CASSSSPGDEKLFF. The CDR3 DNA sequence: TGTGCCAGCAGCTCCTCCCCGGGGGATGAAAAACTGTTTTTT.

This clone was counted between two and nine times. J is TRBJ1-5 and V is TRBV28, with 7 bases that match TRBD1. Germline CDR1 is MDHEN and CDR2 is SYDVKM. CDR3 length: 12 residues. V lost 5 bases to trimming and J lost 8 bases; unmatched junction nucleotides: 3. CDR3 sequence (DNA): TGTGCCAGCAGTCGAGACAGGGAGCCCCAGCATTTT. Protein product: CASSRDREPQHF.

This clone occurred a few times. Here the CDR3 reads CATGRNSNQPQHF. CDR3 nucleotides: TGTGCCACGGGCCGGAATAGCAATCAGCCCCAGCATTTT. This rearrangement joins TRBV28 to TRBJ1-5; D is unresolved. The CDR3 runs to 13 residues. Trimming stripped 10 bases from V and 0 bases from J, with 10 bases between. Per germline, CDR1 MDHEN and CDR2 SYDVKM.

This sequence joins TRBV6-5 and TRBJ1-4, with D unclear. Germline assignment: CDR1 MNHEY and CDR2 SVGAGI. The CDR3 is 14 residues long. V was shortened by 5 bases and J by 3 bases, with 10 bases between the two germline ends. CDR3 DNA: TGTGCCAGCAGTCTTTCTCAGTCTAATGAAAAACTGTTTTTT. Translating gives CASSLSQSNEKLFF.

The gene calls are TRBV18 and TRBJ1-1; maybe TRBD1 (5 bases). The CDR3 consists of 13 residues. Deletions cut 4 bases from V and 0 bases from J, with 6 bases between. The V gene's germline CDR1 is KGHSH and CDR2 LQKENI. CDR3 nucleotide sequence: TGTGCCAGCTCACTGACAGTGAACACTGAAGCTTTCTTT. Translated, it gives CASSLTVNTEAFF.

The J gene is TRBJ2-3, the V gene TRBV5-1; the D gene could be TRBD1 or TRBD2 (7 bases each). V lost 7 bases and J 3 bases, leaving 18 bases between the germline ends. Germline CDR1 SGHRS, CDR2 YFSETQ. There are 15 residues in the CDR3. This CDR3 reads CASGWAGGGTDTQYF. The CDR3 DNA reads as TGCGCCAGCGGATGGGCAGGGGGAGGGACAGATACGCAGTATTTT.

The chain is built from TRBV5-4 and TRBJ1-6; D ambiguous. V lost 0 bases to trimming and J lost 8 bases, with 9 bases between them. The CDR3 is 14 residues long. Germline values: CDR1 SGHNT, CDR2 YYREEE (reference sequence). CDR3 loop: CASSLEGPYSPLHF. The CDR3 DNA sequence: TGTGCCAGCAGCTTGGAGGGCCCTTATTCACCCCTCCACTTT.

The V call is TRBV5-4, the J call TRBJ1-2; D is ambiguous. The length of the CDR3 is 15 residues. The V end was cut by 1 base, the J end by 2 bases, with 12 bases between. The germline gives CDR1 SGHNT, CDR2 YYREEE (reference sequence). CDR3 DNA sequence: TGTGCCAGCAGCTTGTCGTCCCAGATGAACTATGGCTACACCTTC. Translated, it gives CASSLSSQMNYGYTF.